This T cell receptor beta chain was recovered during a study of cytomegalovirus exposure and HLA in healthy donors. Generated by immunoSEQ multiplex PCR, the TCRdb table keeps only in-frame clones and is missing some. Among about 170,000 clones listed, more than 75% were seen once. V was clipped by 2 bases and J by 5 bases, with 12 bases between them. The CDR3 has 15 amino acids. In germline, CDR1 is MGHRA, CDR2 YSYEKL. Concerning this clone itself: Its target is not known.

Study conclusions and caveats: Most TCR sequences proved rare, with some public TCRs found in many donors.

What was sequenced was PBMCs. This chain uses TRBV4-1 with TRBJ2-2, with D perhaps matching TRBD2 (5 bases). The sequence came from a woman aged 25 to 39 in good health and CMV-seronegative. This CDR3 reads CASSQFNWETGELFF. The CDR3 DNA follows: TGCGCCAGCAGCCAATTTAATTGGGAGACCGGGGAGCTGTTTTTT.